The 14 T cell receptor beta chains presented below share a single source sample, sequenced in a study of vaccination and CD4 T cells after COVID-19. These receptors have no identified antigens. Sequenced with the Oncomine TCR Beta short-read assay was DNA taken from cultured CD4+ T cells. TCRdb reprocessed the PCR reads via MiXCR and lists one record per CDR3 protein. The table records 13,000 to 15,000 distinct CDR3 sequences, 25% to 30% of them present only once. Treatment here: roughly nine-day PBMC culture with coronavirus spike peptide pools or control peptides (ViraFEST assay). The specimen was CD4+ T cells from blood, cultured in vitro. The receptor source for this set is a human donor who had recovered from COVID-19.

V is TRBV5-4 and J is TRBJ2-2, with D hard to call. This CDR3 is built from 18 residues. CDR1 and CDR2 from the germline V gene are SGHNT and YYREEE (reference sequence). Trimming took 3 bases from V and 2 from J, leaving 20 bases between them. In nucleotides, the CDR3 is TGTGCCAGCAGCTCTCTCACGGGCTTTAGTACTAACACCGGGGAGCTGTTTTTT. This gives the protein CASSSLTGFSTNTGELFF.

The V call is TRBV5-1, the J call TRBJ2-7; TRBD2 matches 8 bases. After removal of 2 bases from V and 5 bases from J, the junction contained 6 bases not matched to a gene. Looked up from germline, CDR1 is SGHRS and CDR2 is YFSETQ. The CDR3 consists of 14 residues. For the CDR3, the DNA is TGCGCCAGCAGCTTAAGCGGGGGAGAGAACGAGCAGTACTTC. Its protein product is CASSLSGGENEQYF.

This chain uses TRBV20-1 with TRBJ2-4; D possibly corresponds to TRBD1 (6 bases). Trimming left V 4 bases short and J 0 bases short, with 19 bases between. Per the germline V gene, CDR1 is DFQATT and CDR2 is SNEGSKA (reference sequence). The CDR3 sequence is 17 residues long. The CDR3 DNA is TGCAGTGCTAAATACTCCGGGACATTGATAGCCAAAAACATTCAGTACTTC. This encodes CSAKYSGTLIAKNIQYF.

The chain couples TRBV3-1 to TRBJ1-6; D is ambiguous. Per the germline V gene, CDR1 is LGHDT and CDR2 is YNNKEL (reference sequence). The ends were cut back, 7 bases at V and 9 bases at J, with 10 bases in the middle. This CDR3 is built from 12 residues. DNA of the CDR3: TGTGCCAGCAAAACAATAGGTTCACCCCTCCACTTT. This gives the protein CASKTIGSPLHF.

The chain has TRBV11-2 and TRBJ2-7; unclear D gene. Deletions cut 6 bases from V and 2 bases from J, with 2 bases between. Germline V gives CDR1 SGHAT, CDR2 FQNNGV. The CDR3 contains 10 residues. The CDR3 region has the DNA TGTGCCAGCAGTCCCTACGAGCAGTACTTC. This gives the protein CASSPYEQYF.

CDR3 sequence: CAISGTVYEQYF. The CDR3 DNA reads as TGTGCCATCAGCGGGACAGTCTACGAGCAGTACTTC. The rearrangement links TRBV10-3 to TRBJ2-7, with 7 positions matching TRBD1. The CDR3 contains 12 residues. Germline CDR1 reads ENHRY; CDR2 reads SYGVKD. V lost 6 bases to trimming and J lost 3 bases; unmatched junction nucleotides: 2.

This clonotype was counted a few times. V is TRBV12-3 or TRBV12-4 and J is TRBJ2-3; D gene ambiguous. V was shortened by 3 bases and J by 6 bases, with 16 bases between the two germline ends. The CDR3 totals 15 residues. For the CDR3, the DNA is TGTGCCAGCAGTTTGCTTGGGCAGGCGTCTGATACGCAGTATTTT. Protein: CASSLLGQASDTQYF.

This clonotype appeared a few times. The chain combines TRBV20-1 with TRBJ2-3, with 10 positions matching TRBD2. The J segment lost 0 bases and the V segment lost 3 bases, leaving 0 bases of the junction unmatched. This CDR3 contains 14 residues. Germline V gene sequence: CDR1 DFQATT, CDR2 SNEGSKA (reference sequence). The CDR3 DNA reads TGCAGTGCTAGGACTAGCGGGAGCACAGATACGCAGTATTTT. Translated, it gives CSARTSGSTDTQYF.

This clonotype has just a few counts. J is TRBJ2-4 and V is TRBV6-5; either TRBD1 or TRBD2 may supply D (5 bases each). This CDR3 is 19 amino acids long. Germline V gene data show CDR1 as MNHEY and CDR2 as SVGAGI. The V and J ends lost 2 bases and 1 base respectively, with 21 bases between them. The CDR3, as DNA: TGTGCCAGCAGTTACGGTGGGGGACCCGGAGATACGGCCAAAAACATTCAGTACTTC. Translating it yields CASSYGGGPGDTAKNIQYF.

This clonotype was counted between two and nine times. This chain connects TRBV25-1 to TRBJ1-1, with 9 bases lining up with TRBD1. Germline V CDR1 and CDR2: MGHDK, SYGVNS. V gave up 7 bases and J gave up 5 bases; unmatched junction bases: 5. There are 13 residues in the CDR3. Here the CDR3 DNA reads TGTGCCAGCATTAGACAGGGGGGAACTGAAGCTTTCTTT. This encodes CASIRQGGTEAFF.

The chain uses TRBV5-1 and TRBJ2-2; the match to TRBD1 covers 8 bases. The germline CDR1 and CDR2 sequences are SGHRS and YFSETQ. V lost 6 bases and J lost 7; bases outside the gene matches: 8. The CDR3 runs 14 residues. The CDR3 nucleotides are TGCGCCAGCACCGGCGGACAGGGTTACGGGGAGCTGTTTTTT. It encodes CASTGGQGYGELFF.

The chain combines TRBV5-4 with TRBJ1-1, with D uncertain. CDR3 size: 14 residues. The germline CDR1 and CDR2 sequences are SGHNT and YYREEE (reference sequence). V shed 0 bases and J shed 1 base, with 7 bases lying between them. Here the CDR3 DNA reads TGTGCCAGCAGCTTGGTGGAGGGGAACACTGAAGCTTTCTTT. The encoded protein is CASSLVEGNTEAFF.

J is TRBJ2-5 and V is TRBV19, with 7 positions matching TRBD2. V was pared by 6 bases and J by 6 bases, with 13 bases of the junction left unmatched. The CDR3 loop spans 15 amino acids. Per the germline V gene, CDR1 is LNHDA and CDR2 is SQIVND (reference sequence). The CDR3 DNA sequence: TGTGCCAGTAGCCCACGGGCAGGACTAGTAAAGACCCAGTACTTC. Translation: CASSPRAGLVKTQYF.

This clonotype has more than one count but fewer than ten. This CDR3 reads CASGLVLGGGRLDEQFF. The CDR3 nucleotides are TGTGCTAGTGGTTTGGTACTCGGGGGGGGCAGATTGGATGAGCAGTTCTTC. This chain links TRBV12-5 with TRBJ2-1; TRBD2 aligns across 8 bases. CDR1 is LGHNT and CDR2 is FRNRAP in the germline V gene. Germline trimming cut 0 bases from V and 8 bases from J; bases unmatched to any gene: 12. The CDR3 runs to 17 residues. The full variable domain, in which reference TRBV12-5 and TRBJ2-1 provide the parts outside the CDR3, is DARVTQTPRHKVTEMGQEVTMRCQPILGHNTVFWYRQTMMQGLELLAYFRNRAPLDDSGMPKDRFSAEMPDATLATLKIQPSEPRDSAVYFCASGLVLGGGRLDEQFFGPGTRLTVL.